Each of the 21 T cell receptor beta chains below was sequenced from the same sample in a study of blood T cells in healthy people across ages. A second 7 to 11 cycle PCR used barcoded and J-beta primers. One entry per CDR3 protein results from TCRdb running MiXCR on the 5' RACE reads. The sample has roughly 680,000 distinct CDR3 sequences, approximately 52% seen once. Sequencing input: blood. Receptor source: an elderly woman in good health.

The chain joins TRBV6-6 to TRBJ2-1, with D possibly being TRBD2 (5 bases). Trimming pared 2 bases from V and 7 bases from J, leaving 15 bases between. Germline CDR1 is MNHNY and CDR2 is SVGAGI (reference sequence). This CDR3 region has 15 residues. The CDR3 DNA follows: TGTGCCAGCAGTTACGTGGGAGATTGGGTGAATGAGCAGTTCTTC. It encodes CASSYVGDWVNEQFF.

This chain uses TRBV7-9 with TRBJ2-5; TRBD1 agrees at 11 bases. The CDR3 contains 17 residues. Germline V gene sequence: CDR1 SEHNR, CDR2 FQNEAQ (reference sequence). V dropped 2 bases and J dropped 11; count of bases not matched to a gene: 16. CDR3 DNA: TGTGCCAGCAGCTTATATTCGGGGTGGGACAGGGGGTATGAGCAGTACTTC. This encodes CASSLYSGWDRGYEQYF. The complete variable domain, with remaining parts taken from reference TRBV7-9 and TRBJ2-5, reads DTGVSQNPRHKITKRGQNVTFRCDPISEHNRLYWYRQTLGQGPEFLTYFQNEAQLEKSRLLSDRFSAERPKGSFSTLEIQRTEQGDSAMYLCASSLYSGWDRGYEQYFGPGTRLLVL.

Of note for this clonotype: Being one base from a much bigger clone, this may be a read error. The J gene is TRBJ2-1, the V gene TRBV20-1, with D possibly being TRBD1 or TRBD2 (5 bases each). The CDR3 totals 14 residues. Trimming stripped 6 bases from V and 2 bases from J, with 14 bases between. Germline V gene lookup returns CDR1 DFQATT and CDR2 SNEGSKA (reference sequence). The CDR3 coding sequence is TGCAGTGCAGCCGGGGCTACTACCTACAATGAGCAGTTCTTC. Residues: CSAAGATTYNEQFF.

The gene calls are TRBV10-3 and TRBJ2-1, with D possibly being TRBD1 or TRBD2 (5 bases each). With the DNA end fitting TRBJ2-7 better, the J assignment may be wrong. The CDR3 extends over 18 amino acids. Looked up from germline, CDR1 is ENHRY and CDR2 is SYGVKD. This CDR3 reads CAISESRGVSSSYNGQYF. CDR3 nucleotide sequence: TGTGCCATCAGTGAGTCGAGGGGCGTAAGCTCATCCTACAATGGGCAGTACTTC.

This clonotype was seen ten or more times. The V call is TRBV20-1, the J call TRBJ2-7; TRBD1 might be the D (5 bases). The CDR3 has 13 residues. Germline V gene sequence: CDR1 DFQATT, CDR2 SNEGSKA (reference sequence). V lost 6 bases and J 2 bases, leaving 14 bases between the germline ends. The CDR3 coding sequence is TGCAGTGCCGTGACAGTAGAGCCCTACGAGCAGTACTTC. It yields the protein CSAVTVEPYEQYF.

The chain recombines TRBV19 with TRBJ2-7, with TRBD1 identical over 9 bases. Germline CDR1 reads LNHDA; CDR2 reads SQIVND (reference sequence). With 9 bases clipped from V and 2 bases from J, the junction kept 8 bases outside the gene matches. This CDR3 region has 14 residues. The CDR3 spells CASGRGQGAYEQYF. CDR3 sequence (DNA): TGTGCCAGCGGAAGGGGACAGGGCGCCTACGAGCAGTACTTC. The entire variable domain, with the rest obtained from reference TRBV19 and TRBJ2-7, is as follows: DGGITQSPKYLFRKEGQNVTLSCEQNLNHDAMYWYRQDPGQGLRLIYYSQIVNDFQKGDIAEGYSVSREKKESFPLTVTSAQKNPTAFYLCASGRGQGAYEQYFGPGTRLTVT.

The chain has TRBV28 and TRBJ2-1; the match to TRBD1 covers 8 bases. Unmatched junction bases numbered 8, after V lost 6 bases and J lost 10 bases. CDR1 is MDHEN and CDR2 is SYDVKM in the germline V gene. This CDR3 has 13 amino acids. CDR3 in amino acids: CASSLGRTGEQFF. In nucleotides, the CDR3 is TGTGCCAGCAGCCTTGGGAGGACAGGGGAGCAGTTCTTC.

This clonotype has a handful of counts. The J gene is TRBJ1-5, the V gene TRBV29-1; TRBD1 matches at 8 bases. V shed 4 bases and J 5 bases; nucleotides not matched to a gene: 7. The CDR3 runs 14 residues. CDR1 and CDR2 from the germline V gene are SQVTM and ANQGSEA. CDR3 loop: CSVAQGTGDQPQHF. The CDR3 DNA sequence: TGCAGCGTTGCCCAGGGGACAGGAGATCAGCCCCAGCATTTT.

The chain links TRBV11-3 to TRBJ2-5; TRBD2 matches 8 bases. The CDR3 covers 14 residues. Germline V gene sequence: CDR1 SGHNT, CDR2 YENEEA. J lost 4 bases, V lost 5 bases, and 6 bases had no gene match. In nucleotides, the CDR3 is TGTGCCAGCAGCCCGGGACTAGGGAGAGAGACCCAGTACTTC. Translating it yields CASSPGLGRETQYF.

This clonotype was seen a single time. The chain joins TRBV7-9 to TRBJ2-3; the D gene is possibly TRBD1 (6 bases). The germline gives CDR1 SEHNR, CDR2 FQNEAQ (reference sequence). The V end lost 1 base, the J end lost 4 bases, and 12 bases lay between the germline ends. The CDR3 is made up of 15 amino acids. The CDR3 loop reads CASSLGQGLADTQYF. The CDR3 DNA reads TGTGCCAGCAGCTTAGGGCAGGGGCTCGCAGATACGCAGTATTTT.

The rearrangement uses TRBV30 and TRBJ1-2; no clear D. CDR3 length: 13 amino acids. CDR1 and CDR2 from the germline V gene are GTSNPN and SVGIG (reference sequence). The ends were cut back, 0 bases at V and 2 bases at J, with 7 bases in the middle. The CDR3 DNA reads TGTGCCTGGAGTGTAACGGGGAACTATGGCTACACCTTC. Protein product: CAWSVTGNYGYTF.

In regard to this clonotype: A much larger clone lies one base from this, so it may be a read error. V and J are TRBV29-1 and TRBJ2-1; possible D gene TRBD1, 5 bases. The last part of the DNA fits TRBJ2-7 better; the J call may be wrong. Germline CDR1 and CDR2: SQVTM and ANQGSEA. The CDR3 sequence is 14 residues long. CDR3 coding DNA: TGCAGCGGGAGACAGAAGAGCTCCTACAATGAGCAGTACTTC. It is translated as CSGRQKSSYNEQYF.

This clonotype was seen repeatedly, ten times or more. The CDR3 sequence: CASSLTQGREQYF. CDR3 sequence (DNA): TGTGCCAGCAGTTTAACTCAGGGGCGCGAGCAGTACTTC. The chain uses TRBV27 and TRBJ2-7, with TRBD1 as a possible D gene (6 bases). The CDR3 covers 13 residues. V was clipped by 2 bases and J by 6 bases, with 11 bases between them. In germline, CDR1 is MNHEY, CDR2 SMNVEV (reference sequence).

This chain joins TRBV20-1 and TRBJ2-5; no reliable D call. V dropped 3 bases and J dropped 2 bases, with 16 bases sitting between them. The CDR3 totals 15 residues. CDR1 is DFQATT, CDR2 SNEGSKA, per germline (reference sequence). CDR3 nucleotide sequence: TGCAGTGCTAGGGTTCGTAGTTTGGGACAAGAGACCCAGTACTTC. This sequence encodes CSARVRSLGQETQYF.

V usage is TRBV12-3 or TRBV12-4 and J usage is TRBJ2-4; a possible D gene is TRBD2 (7 bases). The CDR3 runs to 15 residues. Trimming took off 6 bases at V and 8 bases at J, with 20 bases between the two ends. The CDR3, as DNA: TGTGCCAGCAGCTGGGACTGGGGGGGGGGCGACATTCAGTACTTC. Its translation: CASSWDWGGGDIQYF.

As regards this clonotype: A clone one base away is much larger, so this may be a read error. This chain links TRBV5-1 with TRBJ2-1; 8 bases line up with TRBD1. CDR3 size: 16 residues. The ends lost 3 bases at V and 4 bases at J; junction bases unmatched: 9. Germline V CDR1 and CDR2: SGHRS, YFSETQ. The DNA of the CDR3 is TGCGCCAGCAGCTCTTCAGGGGGCCTATCTTACAATGAGCAGTTCTTC. It codes for CASSSSGGLSYNEQFF.

This clonotype showed up just a few times. J is TRBJ1-5 and V is TRBV6-5, with 9 bases matching TRBD1. CDR3 length: 13 residues. Germline CDR1 and CDR2: MNHEY and SVGAGI. The V segment lost 8 bases and the J segment 6 bases; nucleotides outside the gene matches: 5. CDR3 amino acids: CASYRGLGQPQHF. In DNA, the CDR3 is TGTGCCAGCTACAGGGGGCTGGGTCAGCCCCAGCATTTT.

In this sample, this clonotype turned up a few times. This chain connects TRBV5-1 to TRBJ2-7; 9 bases are shared with TRBD1. Looked up from germline, CDR1 is SGHRS and CDR2 is YFSETQ. Trimming cost V 2 bases and J 4 bases; bases outside gene matches: 4. This CDR3 has 14 residues. The CDR3 nucleotides are TGCGCCAGCAGCTTCAGGACAGGGGAGTACGAGCAGTACTTC. Translating it yields CASSFRTGEYEQYF.

The rearrangement links TRBV29-1 to TRBJ2-3; D possibly matches TRBD1 or TRBD2 (5 bases each). V was pared by 8 bases and J by 2 bases, with 23 bases between. The CDR3 consists of 16 residues. Germline V CDR1 and CDR2: SQVTM, ANQGSEA. The CDR3 protein is CSSLGRGLRITDTQYF. The CDR3 coding sequence is TGCAGCTCCTTGGGACGGGGTTTAAGGATCACAGATACGCAGTATTTT.

This clonotype was picked up a small number of times. V usage is TRBV29-1 and J usage is TRBJ2-2; D is uncertain. Between the trimmed V and J ends, which lost 6 bases and 0 bases, there was a span of 8 bases. Germline V gene lookup returns CDR1 SQVTM and CDR2 ANQGSEA. This CDR3 contains 13 residues. The CDR3 is CSVSVSNTGELFF. In DNA, the CDR3 is TGCAGCGTGTCAGTGTCGAACACCGGGGAGCTGTTTTTT.

V usage is TRBV6-6 and J usage is TRBJ1-1; tentatively, D is TRBD1 (6 bases). Germline-derived CDR1 and CDR2 are MNHNY and SVGAGI (reference sequence). This CDR3 region has 14 residues. V was trimmed by 6 bases and J by 1 base, leaving 12 bases between them. The CDR3 loop reads CASRYRTANTEAFF. CDR3 DNA: TGTGCCAGCAGGTACCGGACAGCGAACACTGAAGCTTTCTTT.